This T cell receptor (beta chain) was recovered during a study of blood T cell repertoires in COVID-19. About the research overall: Material from acute and convalescent COVID-19 was sourced from the United States, Italy and Spain. Sample material is recorded as cDNA or gDNA derived from T cells, B-cell-depleted T cells, or PBMCs.

The CDR3 contains 16 residues. V was clipped by 3 bases and J by 9 bases; unmatched bases: 7. CDR1 and CDR2 from the germline V gene are LNHDA and SQIVND (reference sequence). In the original analysis: Researchers report that nucleated cell counts were estimated from reference gene primer amplification. Repertoires were generated with immunoSEQ multiplex PCR, while TCRdb's copy carries only in-frame clones and drops some. From that table come the V and J calls and clone size; the DNA was used to work out D and trimming. The sample has tens of thousands of clones; around 80% are singletons. This receptor was identified in a woman aged 80 or over with acute or convalescent COVID-19. V usage is TRBV19 and J usage is TRBJ2-1, with 14 nucleotides matching TRBD2. The material sequenced was peripheral blood. The CDR3: CASSIRGLAGVGEQFF. The CDR3 bases are TGTGCCAGTAGTATCAGGGGACTAGCGGGAGTGGGTGAGCAGTTCTTC. The entire variable domain, with the rest obtained from reference TRBV19 and TRBJ2-1, is as follows: DGGITQSPKYLFRKEGQNVTLSCEQNLNHDAMYWYRQDPGQGLRLIYYSQIVNDFQKGDIAEGYSVSREKKESFPLTVTSAQKNPTAFYLCASSIRGLAGVGEQFFGPGTRLTVL.